The 31 T cell receptor beta chains below all came from one sample that was sequenced in a study of blood T cell repertoires in COVID-19 (TCRdb year 2020). Library prep was done by the immunoSEQ multiplex PCR assay. TCRdb mirrors the immuneACCESS table, restricted to in-frame sequences. Some clones are absent from its copies; in checked studies, under half trace to an unresolved V gene, and the reason for the others is unknown. The sample contains 150,000 to 200,000 clones, about 88% of them found a single time. Of the sample, about 4.5% falls within the top ten clones. Sequencing input: peripheral blood. The receptors originated from a human donor in a cohort sampled during active COVID-19.

The chain is built from TRBV19 and TRBJ2-4; D might be TRBD2 (5 bases). The CDR3 spans 18 residues. CDR1 LNHDA and CDR2 SQIVND come from the germline V gene (reference sequence). V was pared by 5 bases and J by 7 bases, with 27 bases between. DNA of the CDR3: TGTGCCAGTAGTCCCCAACAGAGGGCCCGGGGTTTAGGGAACATTCAGTACTTC. As protein: CASSPQQRARGLGNIQYF.

The rearrangement uses TRBV30 and TRBJ2-2; D gene unclear. Germline V gives CDR1 GTSNPN, CDR2 SVGIG (reference sequence). The CDR3 sequence is 15 residues long. Between the trimmed V and J ends, which lost 0 bases and 3 bases, there was a span of 11 bases. The CDR3 protein is CAWSVAFKYTGELFF. CDR3 DNA sequence: TGTGCCTGGAGTGTAGCCTTCAAGTACACCGGGGAGCTGTTTTTT.

In its sample, this clone was seen a few times. The V call is TRBV27, the J call TRBJ1-1, with no clear D. Germline assignment: CDR1 MNHEY and CDR2 SMNVEV (reference sequence). Between the trimmed V and J ends, which lost 4 bases and 3 bases, there was a span of 12 bases. CDR3 length: 14 residues. The CDR3 coding sequence is TGTGCCAGCAGTTCCCCCCGATACTACACTGAAGCTTTCTTT. Protein product: CASSSPRYYTEAFF.

The rearrangement uses TRBV19 and TRBJ1-2, with D tentatively TRBD1 (6 bases). Per the germline V gene, CDR1 is LNHDA and CDR2 is SQIVND (reference sequence). The CDR3 spans 13 residues. Trimming removed 8 bases from V and 7 bases from J, with 17 bases in between. CDR3 protein: CASLRGAGLGYTF. The CDR3 bases are TGTGCCAGTTTGCGGGGGGCCGGCCTTGGCTACACCTTC.

The V call is TRBV9, the J call TRBJ2-3, with 7 bases identical to TRBD2. The germline V gene has CDR1 SGDLS and CDR2 YYNGEE. There are 17 residues in the CDR3. The J segment lost 1 base and the V segment lost 0 bases, leaving 8 bases of the junction unmatched. DNA for the CDR3: TGTGCCAGCAGCGTAGGGTTGGGGGGGATTGGCACAGATACGCAGTATTTT. As protein: CASSVGLGGIGTDTQYF.

The chain combines TRBV3-1 (or the pseudogene TRBV3-2) with TRBJ2-7; D is possibly TRBD2 (6 bases). The V end lost 3 bases, the J end lost 11 bases, and 20 bases lay between the germline ends. This CDR3 has 14 amino acids. Germline loops: CDR1 LGHDT, CDR2 YNNKEL (reference sequence). The CDR3 DNA sequence: TGTGCCAGCAGCCAGGGCTTCGGGGGACCCGGGGAGTACTTC. This gives the protein CASSQGFGGPGEYF.

The V call is TRBV20-1, the J call TRBJ1-3; 8 nucleotides match TRBD1. This CDR3 spans 15 amino acids. Per germline, CDR1 DFQATT and CDR2 SNEGSKA (reference sequence). Trimming took 3 bases from V and 2 from J; bases not matched to a gene: 6. CDR3 protein: CSASPPGGTGNTIYF. CDR3 nucleotide sequence: TGCAGTGCTAGTCCCCCAGGGGGCACTGGAAACACCATATATTTT.

The V gene is TRBV5-1, the J gene TRBJ2-2; TRBD2 aligns across 7 bases. The CDR3 covers 16 residues. With V trimmed by 0 bases and J by 7 bases, 9 bases remained unmatched. Germline loops: CDR1 SGHRS, CDR2 YFSETQ. The CDR3: CASSLEWTSGIGELFF. The CDR3 nucleotides read TGCGCCAGCAGCTTGGAGTGGACTAGTGGGATCGGGGAGCTGTTTTTT.

The rearrangement links TRBV4-1 to TRBJ2-7; TRBD1 matches at 9 bases. The CDR3 contains 14 residues. J lost 5 bases, V lost 1 base, and 3 bases had no gene match. Germline CDR1 reads MGHRA; CDR2 reads YSYEKL. Here the CDR3 reads CASSQGDRVHEQYF. CDR3 DNA: TGCGCCAGCAGCCAAGGGGACAGGGTCCACGAGCAGTACTTC.

This rearrangement joins TRBV7-2 to TRBJ1-2; 8 bases are a match to TRBD1. This CDR3 is built from 19 residues. V dropped 5 bases and J dropped 7; count of bases not matched to a gene: 24. Per the germline V gene, CDR1 is SGHTA and CDR2 is FQGNSA. CDR3 nucleotide sequence: TGTGCCAGCAGCCCACACAGGGGGGGCTTATTGGGCGTGGGTATTGGCTACACCTTC. Its protein is CASSPHRGGLLGVGIGYTF.

The chain joins TRBV2 to TRBJ2-2, with TRBD1 matching over 7 bases. Germline V gene data show CDR1 as SNHLY and CDR2 as FYNNEI. The CDR3 has 14 residues. Trimming at V came to 6 bases and at J to 5 bases, leaving 6 bases not matched to a gene. CDR3: CASRTGQRTGELFF. DNA for the CDR3: TGTGCCAGCAGGACAGGGCAACGGACCGGGGAGCTGTTTTTT.

This chain connects TRBV25-1 to TRBJ1-5, with 12 bases lining up with TRBD1. There are 16 residues in the CDR3. Unmatched junction bases numbered 8, after V lost 5 bases and J lost 6 bases. Germline V gene sequence: CDR1 MGHDK, CDR2 SYGVNS. In DNA form, the CDR3 reads TGTGCCAGCAGTTCCGGGACAGGGGGCATGGGTCAGCCCCAGCATTTT. This sequence encodes CASSSGTGGMGQPQHF. The entire variable domain, with the rest obtained from reference TRBV25-1 and TRBJ1-5, is as follows: EADIYQTPRYLVIGTGKKITLECSQTMGHDKMYWYQQDPGMELHLIHYSYGVNSTEKGDLSSESTVSRIRTEHFPLTLESARPSHTSQYLCASSSGTGGMGQPQHFGDGTRLSIL.

The chain employs TRBV6-7 and TRBJ2-7; 10 bases are shared with TRBD2. TRBV6-7 is noted as an ORF with a role that remains uncertain. CDR3 length: 15 residues. With 4 bases clipped from V and 3 bases from J, the junction kept 6 bases outside the gene matches. Written as DNA, the CDR3 is TGTGCCAGCAGTTTTCCGGGACTAGCGCGCTACGAGCAGTACTTC. This sequence encodes CASSFPGLARYEQYF.

The V and J genes are TRBV9 and TRBJ2-1; D not resolved. Looked up from germline, CDR1 is SGDLS and CDR2 is YYNGEE. CDR3 length equals 13 residues. With 4 bases removed from V and 0 bases from J, the gap between germline ends came to 5 bases. The CDR3 reads CASSHSSYNEQFF. For the CDR3, the DNA is TGTGCCAGCAGCCATAGCTCCTACAATGAGCAGTTCTTC.

V and J are TRBV27 and TRBJ1-2; D is unclear. The V end was cut by 2 bases, the J end by 5 bases, with 6 bases between. The germline V gene has CDR1 MNHEY and CDR2 SMNVEV (reference sequence). The CDR3 covers 12 residues. CDR3 residues: CASSLRGYGYTF. DNA of the CDR3: TGTGCCAGCAGTTTAAGAGGGTATGGCTACACCTTC.

This chain connects TRBV2 to TRBJ2-7, with D uncertain. CDR1 SNHLY and CDR2 FYNNEI come from the germline V gene. The CDR3 spans 12 residues. V was trimmed by 4 bases and J by 6 bases, leaving 10 bases between them. CDR3 region: CASSVDTSEQYF. For the CDR3, the DNA is TGTGCCAGCAGTGTTGACACGTCCGAGCAGTACTTC. Supplemented by reference TRBV2 and TRBJ2-7, the full variable domain reads EPEVTQTPSHQVTQMGQEVILRCVPISNHLYFYWYRQILGQKVEFLVSFYNNEISEKSEIFDDQFSVERPDGSNFTLKIRSTKLEDSAMYFCASSVDTSEQYFGPGTRLTVT.

V gene TRBV6-1 combines with J gene TRBJ2-1; 13 bases are shared with TRBD2. J gave up 5 bases and V 4 bases, and 8 bases lay outside the gene matches. From germline, CDR1 is MNHNS and CDR2 SASEGT. The CDR3 totals 17 residues. The CDR3 DNA reads TGTGCCAGCAGTGCCCCTCCACTAGCGGGGGGGCACAATGAGCAGTTCTTC. Translated: CASSAPPLAGGHNEQFF.

This chain links TRBV21-1 with TRBJ2-2; the table's D call, TRBD1, was not checked against the DNA. TRBV21-1 is designated a pseudogene. The CDR3 consists of 19 residues. The CDR3 DNA reads as TGTGCCAGCAGCAAAAGTGGGCCCACAGGGCCGCCGAACACCGGGGAGCTGTTTTTT. Translation gives CASSKSGPTGPPNTGELFF.

The rearrangement links TRBV7-2 to TRBJ2-3; 10 bases agree with TRBD2. Germline lookup yields CDR1 SGHTA and CDR2 FQGNSA. This CDR3 is 16 amino acids long. V was clipped by 1 base and J by 4 bases; unmatched bases: 5. CDR3 in amino acids: CASSLVAGGGADTQYF. The DNA of the CDR3 is TGTGCCAGCAGCTTAGTAGCGGGGGGAGGCGCAGATACGCAGTATTTT.

The chain recombines TRBV19 with TRBJ2-1, with 7 bases that match TRBD2. Germline trimming cut 2 bases from V and 6 bases from J; bases unmatched to any gene: 13. From germline, CDR1 is LNHDA and CDR2 SQIVND (reference sequence). This CDR3 region has 17 residues. The CDR3 DNA reads TGTGCCAGTAGTATAAGGCCCCTTCGAGCGGGACCCAATGAGCAGTTCTTC. Protein: CASSIRPLRAGPNEQFF.

The chain joins TRBV9 to TRBJ1-2; the D gene is possibly TRBD1 (6 bases). The CDR3 loop spans 14 amino acids. V was pared by 0 bases and J by 7 bases, with 13 bases between. Per the germline V gene, CDR1 is SGDLS and CDR2 is YYNGEE. CDR3 amino acids: CASSVEVGARGYTF. Written as DNA, the CDR3 is TGTGCCAGCAGCGTAGAGGTGGGGGCGCGTGGCTACACCTTC.

The chain recombines TRBV6-2 or TRBV6-3 with TRBJ2-7; 8 bases align to TRBD2. Per the germline V gene, CDR1 is MNHEY and CDR2 is SVGEGT. The CDR3 length is 17 residues. V shed 1 base, J shed 0 bases, and the junction held 8 bases outside the gene matches. CDR3 nucleotide sequence: TGTGCCAGCAGTTACTACCCTCGACTAGCGTCCTCCTACGAGCAGTACTTC. As protein: CASSYYPRLASSYEQYF.

The J gene is TRBJ1-4, the V gene TRBV7-9; a possible D gene is TRBD1 (6 bases). V lost 0 bases and J lost 7, with 15 bases in between. The CDR3 totals 16 residues. Looked up from germline, CDR1 is SEHNR and CDR2 is FQNEAQ (reference sequence). The CDR3 DNA follows: TGTGCCAGCAGCTTAGCCCCCGGGACATCGGGTGAAAAACTGTTTTTT. Protein sequence: CASSLAPGTSGEKLFF.

V and J are TRBV6-1 and TRBJ2-3; D is perhaps TRBD2 (6 bases). Looked up from germline, CDR1 is MNHNS and CDR2 is SASEGT. The CDR3 is made up of 13 amino acids. Trimming removed 3 bases at V and 10 bases at J, with 14 bases between. For the CDR3, the DNA is TGTGCCAGCAGTGACCGCGGGACGGCGGCGCAGTATTTT. Protein sequence: CASSDRGTAAQYF.

The chain joins TRBV4-2 to TRBJ2-1; D is possibly TRBD2 (6 bases). Germline CDR1 reads LGHNA; CDR2 reads YNFKEQ. The CDR3 sequence is 15 residues long. Trimming took off 6 bases at V and 3 bases at J, with 15 bases between the two ends. As DNA, the CDR3 is TGTGCCAGCAGACCTGGGGACTCCCTCTACAATGAGCAGTTCTTC. It translates to CASRPGDSLYNEQFF.

The chain links TRBV30 to TRBJ1-6, with 8 positions matching TRBD1. CDR3 size: 14 residues. Germline values: CDR1 GTSNPN, CDR2 SVGIG (reference sequence). The junction had 6 bases not matched to a gene; V was cut back by 5 bases and J by 6 bases. This CDR3 is CAWGLTGGNSPLHF. The CDR3 DNA reads as TGTGCCTGGGGCTTAACAGGGGGTAATTCACCCCTCCACTTT. The full variable domain, completed using reference TRBV30 and TRBJ1-6, is SQTIHQWPATLVQPVGSPLSLECTVEGTSNPNLYWYRQAAGRGLQLLFYSVGIGQISSEVPQNLSASRPQDRQFILSSKKLLLSDSGFYLCAWGLTGGNSPLHFGNGTRLTVT.

This rearrangement joins TRBV27 to TRBJ2-7, with a weak D call TRBD2 (5 bases). Germline CDR1 and CDR2: MNHEY and SMNVEV (reference sequence). V was pared by 8 bases and J by 5 bases, with 10 bases between. The CDR3 runs 11 residues. CDR3 amino acids: CASGGLNEQYF. The DNA for the CDR3 is TGTGCCAGCGGCGGGTTGAACGAGCAGTACTTC.

The V and J genes are TRBV5-5 and TRBJ2-7, with TRBD1 matching 8 bases. With V trimmed by 2 bases and J by 0 bases, 7 bases remained unmatched. The CDR3 is 16 amino acids. The germline V gene has CDR1 SGHKS and CDR2 YYEKEE (reference sequence). CDR3 amino acids: CASSLNRGQGSYEQYF. DNA of the CDR3: TGTGCCAGCAGCTTAAACCGTGGACAGGGCTCCTACGAGCAGTACTTC.

The chain has TRBV14 and TRBJ2-2; 7 nucleotides align to TRBD1. After removal of 2 bases from V and 7 bases from J, the junction contained 13 bases not matched to a gene. The germline V gene has CDR1 SGHDN and CDR2 FVKESK. This CDR3 is 17 amino acids long. This CDR3 reads CASSQRTGHWLGGELFF. CDR3 sequence (DNA): TGTGCCAGCAGCCAACGGACAGGACATTGGCTCGGCGGGGAGCTGTTTTTT.

CDR3 in amino acids: CASSHPTGELFF. The CDR3 DNA is TGCGCCAGCAGCCACCCTACCGGGGAGCTGTTTTTT. V usage is TRBV4-1 and J usage is TRBJ2-2; D not certain. V lost 3 bases and J lost 5, with 4 bases in between. Germline-derived CDR1 and CDR2 are MGHRA and YSYEKL. The CDR3 length is 12 residues.

The genes are TRBV5-1 and TRBJ2-5; D uncertain. CDR1 and CDR2 from the germline V gene are SGHRS and YFSETQ. The CDR3 consists of 15 residues. V was shortened by 0 bases and J by 1 base, with 10 bases between the two germline ends. The DNA for the CDR3 is TGCGCCAGCAGCTTGGGGTCACTTGGCCAAGAGACCCAGTACTTC. It specifies CASSLGSLGQETQYF.